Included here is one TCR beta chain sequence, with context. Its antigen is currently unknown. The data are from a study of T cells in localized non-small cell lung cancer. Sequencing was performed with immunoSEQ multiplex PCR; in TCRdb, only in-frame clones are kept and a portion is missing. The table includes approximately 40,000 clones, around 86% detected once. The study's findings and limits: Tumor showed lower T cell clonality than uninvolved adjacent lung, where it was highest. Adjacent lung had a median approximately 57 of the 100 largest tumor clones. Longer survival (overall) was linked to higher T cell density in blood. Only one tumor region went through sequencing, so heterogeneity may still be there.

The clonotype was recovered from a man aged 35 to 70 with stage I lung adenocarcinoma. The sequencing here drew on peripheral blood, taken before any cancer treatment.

CDR3: CASSLDGRVGEQFF. As DNA, the CDR3 is TGTGCCAGCAGCTTAGACGGGAGGGTGGGTGAGCAGTTCTTC. The V gene is TRBV13, the J gene TRBJ2-1; 8 bases fit TRBD2. This CDR3 has 14 residues. Trimming at V came to 1 base and at J to 9 bases, leaving 5 bases not matched to a gene. Germline V gene data show CDR1 as PRHDT and CDR2 as FYEKMQ (reference sequence).